Listed here are 28 T cell receptor beta chains from one sample, sequenced in a study of radiation and T cells in renal cell carcinoma. Indicated time point: blood 4 weeks post-SBRT, at nephrectomy. Treatment here: 15 Gy SBRT to primary tumor, nephrectomy 4 weeks later. Using immunoSEQ multiplex PCR, the repertoire was profiled, and TCRdb retains in-frame clones only, with some absent. The sample contains over 85,000 clones, around four fifths of which appear only once. Source: blood, taken from a patient whose treatment included radiotherapy and nephrectomy. The receptors were gathered from a man aged 50-60 years with renal cell carcinoma.

V and J are TRBV29-1 and TRBJ2-2; TRBD1 matches 7 bases. The CDR3 has 13 amino acids. Germline lookup yields CDR1 SQVTM and CDR2 ANQGSEA. The CDR3 nucleotides read TGCACCCGGGGACAGTTCGACACCGGGGAGCTGTTTTTT. Translating it yields CTRGQFDTGELFF.

This clone was found once. V is TRBV6-5 and J is TRBJ2-1; 14 bases align to TRBD2. The length of the CDR3 is 14 residues. Germline CDR1 and CDR2: MNHEY and SVGAGI. Trimming cost V 6 bases and J 13 bases; bases outside gene matches: 8. CDR3 in amino acids: CASRKGGTSGGQFF. CDR3 coding DNA: TGTGCCAGCAGGAAAGGGGGGACTAGCGGGGGACAGTTCTTC.

V and J are TRBV28 and TRBJ1-2; D gene ambiguous. The germline V gene has CDR1 MDHEN and CDR2 SYDVKM. CDR3 length: 12 residues. Trimming shortened V by 2 bases and J by 5 bases, and 6 bases separated the two germline ends. This CDR3 is CASSLGLYGYTF. In nucleotides, the CDR3 is TGTGCCAGCAGTTTAGGCCTTTATGGCTACACCTTC.

This clone was found a few times. The gene calls are TRBV30 and TRBJ1-1, with D tentatively TRBD1 (6 bases). V dropped 4 bases and J dropped 1 base, with 13 bases sitting between them. Germline assignment: CDR1 GTSNPN and CDR2 SVGIG (reference sequence). The CDR3 sequence is 14 residues long. The CDR3 spells CAWNQQGRNTEAFF. The CDR3 bases are TGTGCCTGGAACCAACAGGGAAGGAACACTGAAGCTTTCTTT.

The rearrangement uses TRBV10-3 and TRBJ2-7; TRBD2 matches 8 bases. The CDR3 runs to 15 residues. Germline CDR1 ENHRY, CDR2 SYGVKD. With 2 bases clipped from V and 0 bases from J, the junction kept 3 bases outside the gene matches. CDR3 coding DNA: TGTGCCATCAGTGAGACTAGCGGAAGCTCCTACGAGCAGTACTTC. It specifies CAISETSGSSYEQYF.

This chain joins TRBV7-2 and TRBJ2-5, with 7 bases fitting TRBD2. The germline V gene has CDR1 SGHTA and CDR2 FQGNSA. V trimming: 5 bases; J trimming: 3 bases; junction bases outside the gene matches: 9. The CDR3 covers 15 residues. The CDR3: CASSGVAGGKETQYF. The DNA for the CDR3 is TGTGCCAGCAGCGGTGTAGCGGGCGGAAAAGAGACCCAGTACTTC. The variable domain in full, with the rest retrieved from reference TRBV7-2 and TRBJ2-5, is GAGVSQSPSNKVTEKGKDVELRCDPISGHTALYWYRQSLGQGLEFLIYFQGNSAPDKSGLPSDRFSAERTGGSVSTLTIQRTQQEDSAVYLCASSGVAGGKETQYFGPGTRLLVL.

This chain uses TRBV6-5 with TRBJ1-6; D remains ambiguous. V lost 0 bases and J 10 bases, leaving 4 bases between the germline ends. Germline-derived CDR1 and CDR2 are MNHEY and SVGAGI. This CDR3 spans 12 amino acids. The CDR3, as DNA: TGTGCCAGCAGTTACTCCAAATCACCCCTCCACTTT. Its protein product is CASSYSKSPLHF.

This chain connects TRBV27 to TRBJ2-7; unclear D gene. This CDR3 has 13 amino acids. Germline V lookup: CDR1 MNHEY, CDR2 SMNVEV (reference sequence). Trimming took 0 bases from V and 7 from J, leaving 10 bases between them. In nucleotides, the CDR3 is TGTGCCAGCAGTTTATCATTCTCGGCGGAGCAGTACTTC. It translates to CASSLSFSAEQYF.

The genes are TRBV30 and TRBJ2-1; 10 nucleotides line up with TRBD1. The CDR3 totals 14 residues. Trimming took 3 bases from V and 6 from J; bases not matched to a gene: 5. Germline assignment: CDR1 GTSNPN and CDR2 SVGIG (reference sequence). For the CDR3, the DNA is TGTGCCTGGAGGAGGACAGGGGGGGGCAATGAGCAGTTCTTC. Translated: CAWRRTGGGNEQFF.

The V gene is TRBV28, the J gene TRBJ2-1; D is uncertain. From germline, CDR1 is MDHEN and CDR2 SYDVKM. CDR3 length: 15 residues. V was cut by 7 bases and J by 4 bases, with 17 bases left in between. The CDR3 spells CASTGASGLYNEQFF. The CDR3 nucleotides read TGTGCCAGCACGGGTGCGTCCGGGCTATACAATGAGCAGTTCTTC.

The chain has TRBV4-2 and TRBJ2-7; 9 bases are shared with TRBD2. Germline CDR1 and CDR2: LGHNA and YNFKEQ. The V and J ends lost 4 bases and 6 bases, in that order; junction bases with no gene match: 7. The CDR3 loop spans 14 amino acids. CDR3 sequence (DNA): TGTGCCAGCAGCCCAGCGGGAGGAGGGCTCGAGCAGTACTTC. The encoded protein is CASSPAGGGLEQYF.

CDR3 sequence: CASSSTQGSNEKLFF. CDR3 sequence (DNA): TGCGCCAGCAGCTCCACACAGGGGAGCAATGAAAAACTGTTTTTT. The chain employs TRBV5-1 and TRBJ1-4, with 7 bases matching TRBD1. CDR1 is SGHRS and CDR2 is YFSETQ in the germline V gene. This CDR3 spans 15 amino acids. V trimming: 3 bases; J trimming: 5 bases; junction bases outside the gene matches: 7.

In its sample, this clone was seen a few times. V is TRBV25-1 and J is TRBJ2-1, with TRBD1 identical over 8 bases. The V and J ends lost 4 bases and 0 bases, in that order; junction bases with no gene match: 2. This CDR3 spans 15 amino acids. CDR1 and CDR2 (germline): MGHDK, SYGVNS. The CDR3 DNA is TGTGCCAGCAGTGTCACAGGGGGCTCCTACAATGAGCAGTTCTTC. Translating it yields CASSVTGGSYNEQFF.

A single count supports this clone. In nucleotides, the CDR3 is TGTGCCAGCAGCTCTGGACTAGCGGGAGGTTGGCAGTTCTTC. It specifies CASSSGLAGGWQFF. The rearrangement uses TRBV5-4 and TRBJ2-1; 14 bases align to TRBD2. CDR1 and CDR2 (germline): SGHNT, YYREEE (reference sequence). The CDR3 is 14 residues long. V lost 3 bases, J lost 12 bases, and 5 bases stayed unmatched. The whole variable domain, remainder taken from reference TRBV5-4 and TRBJ2-1, is ETGVTQSPTHLIKTRGQQVTLRCSSQSGHNTVSWYQQALGQGPQFIFQYYREEENGRGNFPPRFSGLQFPNYSSELNVNALELDDSALYLCASSSGLAGGWQFFGPGTRLTVL.

This clone was seen once. The chain has TRBV6-4 and TRBJ2-7; D gene ambiguous. Trimming removed 6 bases from V and 2 bases from J, with 8 bases in between. There are 12 residues in the CDR3. The V gene's germline CDR1 is MRHNA and CDR2 SNTAGT. Written as DNA, the CDR3 is TGTGCCAGCAGAAAGAATCCCTACGAGCAGTACTTC. Translated, it gives CASRKNPYEQYF.

This clone was seen a single time. The CDR3 nucleotides are TGCGCCAGCAGCTTGGGGACAGGGGCAGTCGAGCAGTACTTC. Translation gives CASSLGTGAVEQYF. This chain joins TRBV5-1 and TRBJ2-7, with TRBD1 matching 9 bases. The CDR3 totals 14 residues. CDR1 SGHRS and CDR2 YFSETQ come from the germline V gene. Trimming at V came to 0 bases and at J to 6 bases, leaving 4 bases not matched to a gene.

The chain couples TRBV7-8 to TRBJ1-1; 10 nucleotides align to TRBD1. Germline V lookup: CDR1 SGHVS, CDR2 FQNEAQ. J gave up 1 base and V 5 bases, and 1 base lay outside the gene matches. The CDR3 runs to 14 residues. This CDR3 reads CASSGTGANTEAFF. The CDR3 bases are TGTGCCAGCAGCGGGACAGGGGCGAACACTGAAGCTTTCTTT.

The chain carries TRBV7-2 and TRBJ1-2; possible D gene TRBD1, 5 bases. V gave up 2 bases and J gave up 2 bases, with 9 bases separating them. CDR3 size: 14 residues. Looked up from germline, CDR1 is SGHTA and CDR2 is FQGNSA. CDR3 residues: CASSLLTENYGYTF. The CDR3 bases are TGTGCCAGCAGCTTACTGACAGAGAACTATGGCTACACCTTC.

This clone was observed once. The chain carries TRBV10-3 and TRBJ2-7; D is unclear. Germline V gene sequence: CDR1 ENHRY, CDR2 SYGVKD. This CDR3 comprises 16 residues. V was pared by 2 bases and J by 3 bases, with 17 bases between. CDR3: CAISEPEVSAVYEQYF. As DNA, the CDR3 is TGTGCCATCAGTGAGCCAGAGGTTTCGGCAGTCTACGAGCAGTACTTC.

The rearrangement links TRBV5-1 to TRBJ1-1; 11 bases are shared with TRBD1. Germline CDR1 reads SGHRS; CDR2 reads YFSETQ. V dropped 5 bases and J dropped 2; count of bases not matched to a gene: 5. The CDR3 runs 15 residues. The CDR3 sequence is CASRTGTGGNTEAFF. The CDR3 DNA follows: TGCGCCAGCAGGACCGGGACAGGGGGAAACACTGAAGCTTTCTTT.

The chain joins TRBV7-2 to TRBJ2-2; weak D call: TRBD1 (6 bases). This CDR3 comprises 16 residues. Germline CDR1 SGHTA, CDR2 FQGNSA. Deletions cut 1 base from V and 2 bases from J, with 11 bases between. In nucleotides, the CDR3 is TGTGCCAGCAGCTTAGTGGGGGCGGTTAACACCGGGGAGCTGTTTTTT. Translated: CASSLVGAVNTGELFF.

This chain links TRBV6-5 with TRBJ2-6, with D uncertain. The CDR3 spans 14 residues. The germline V and J ends were trimmed by 7 bases and 3 bases, with 10 bases remaining between them. CDR1 and CDR2 from the germline V gene are MNHEY and SVGAGI. CDR3 sequence: CASNPWGGANVLTF. Written as DNA, the CDR3 is TGTGCCAGCAACCCCTGGGGTGGGGCCAACGTCCTGACTTTC.

The chain joins TRBV6-5 to TRBJ2-5, with D uncertain. CDR3 size: 13 residues. Germline-derived CDR1 and CDR2 are MNHEY and SVGAGI. V lost 2 bases to trimming and J lost 1 base, with 5 bases between them. CDR3 nucleotide sequence: TGTGCCAGCAGTTACGGCAGCCAAGAGACCCAGTACTTC. Translated, it gives CASSYGSQETQYF.

The rearrangement links TRBV11-2 to TRBJ1-1; D is perhaps TRBD1 (5 bases). This CDR3 spans 15 amino acids. V dropped 5 bases and J dropped 4 bases, with 17 bases sitting between them. Germline V CDR1 and CDR2: SGHAT, FQNNGV. DNA of the CDR3: TGTGCCAGCAGCGGGGCCAGGGTATACGGCACTGAAGCTTTCTTT. It codes for CASSGARVYGTEAFF.

The chain recombines TRBV27 with TRBJ2-6; maybe TRBD1 (5 bases). Trimming pared 2 bases from V and 2 bases from J, leaving 10 bases between. Germline V lookup: CDR1 MNHEY, CDR2 SMNVEV (reference sequence). This CDR3 has 16 residues. The CDR3 nucleotides read TGTGCCAGCAGTTTAGACAGTATGGCTGGGGCCAACGTCCTGACTTTC. This gives the protein CASSLDSMAGANVLTF.

The V and J genes are TRBV2 and TRBJ2-7; D is unresolved. Trimming cost V 8 bases and J 6 bases, with 17 bases left between them. The CDR3 is 13 residues long. CDR1 is SNHLY and CDR2 is FYNNEI in the germline V gene. The CDR3, as DNA: TGTGCCAGCGCTGGCGTTCGGGTCGGCGAGCAGTACTTC. Protein: CASAGVRVGEQYF.

Here the CDR3 reads CASSELAGVFGGQFF. CDR3 coding DNA: TGTGCCAGCAGTGAACTAGCGGGAGTTTTTGGAGGGCAGTTCTTC. This sequence joins TRBV6-1 and TRBJ2-1; 10 nucleotides line up with TRBD2. Unmatched junction bases numbered 10, after V lost 2 bases and J lost 12 bases. This CDR3 contains 15 residues. Germline V gene sequence: CDR1 MNHNS, CDR2 SASEGT.

This sequence joins TRBV5-1 and TRBJ1-2; TRBD1 aligns across 8 bases. Germline V gene sequence: CDR1 SGHRS, CDR2 YFSETQ. Trimming took 4 bases from V and 4 from J; bases not matched to a gene: 3. The CDR3 is 13 amino acids. The CDR3 DNA reads as TGCGCCAGCAGCGTCGGGACAGGCTATGGCTACACCTTC. Translating gives CASSVGTGYGYTF.